This T cell receptor beta chain appears in the sequencing data of a study of human T cells and chemical hapten exposure. The time point was: patch test 2, 6 weeks after DPC sensitization. Treatment defined: therapeutic diphenylcyclopropenone sensitization with weekly scalp DPC. CDR3 length: 15 amino acids. Trimming stripped 6 bases from V and 1 base from J, with 15 bases between. TCRdb reprocessed the RACE reads via MiXCR and lists one record per CDR3 protein. In the table there are tens of thousands of distinct CDR3 sequences, under 14% of which are singletons. The origin of this receptor is a man aged 18 to 35 with alopecia areata. Some clones in this sample may be carry-over from other donors' samples. The chain uses TRBV12-3 or TRBV12-4 and TRBJ1-1; no clear D gene. Material: whole blood, obtained in connection with sensitization to the hapten diphenylcyclopropenone (DPC). The CDR3 region is CASSPTGSGNTEAFF. As DNA, the CDR3 is TGTGCCAGCAGCCCCACCGGGTCGGGGAACACTGAAGCTTTCTTT.